The clone carrying this T cell receptor beta chain was counted between two and nine times. These data originate in a study of identical twins. TCRdb reprocessed the 5' RACE reads with MiXCR, giving one entry per CDR3 protein. The profile shows approximately 1.8 million distinct CDR3 sequences, less than 35% of them singletons. V lost 6 bases to trimming and J lost 7 bases; unmatched junction nucleotides: 5. In germline, CDR1 is DFQATT, CDR2 SNEGSKA (reference sequence). CDR3 length equals 12 residues. This TCR derives from a newborn girl in good health. The sample was cord blood. This chain uses TRBV20-1 with TRBJ1-5; TRBD1 aligns across 8 bases. CDR3 nucleotides: TGCAGTGCGGGGACAGGCCAGCAGCCCCAGCATTTT. It codes for CSAGTGQQPQHF.